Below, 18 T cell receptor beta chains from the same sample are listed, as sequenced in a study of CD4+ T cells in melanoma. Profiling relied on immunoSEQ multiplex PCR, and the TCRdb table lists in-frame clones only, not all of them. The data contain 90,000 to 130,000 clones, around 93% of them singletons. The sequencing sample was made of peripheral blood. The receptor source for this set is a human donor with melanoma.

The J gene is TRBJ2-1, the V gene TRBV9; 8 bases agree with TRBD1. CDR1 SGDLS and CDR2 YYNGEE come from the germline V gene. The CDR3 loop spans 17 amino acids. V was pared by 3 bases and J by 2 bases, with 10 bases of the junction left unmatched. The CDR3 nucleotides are TGTGCCAGCAGCGCCCCGCGGGGACAGGAGACCTACAATGAGCAGTTCTTC. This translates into CASSAPRGQETYNEQFF.

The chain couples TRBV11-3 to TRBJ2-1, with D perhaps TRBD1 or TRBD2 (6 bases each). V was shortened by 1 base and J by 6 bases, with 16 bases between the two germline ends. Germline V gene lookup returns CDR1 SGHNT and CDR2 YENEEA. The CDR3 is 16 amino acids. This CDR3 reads CASSLGAIGGLNEQFF. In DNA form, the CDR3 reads TGTGCCAGCAGCTTAGGGGCGATCGGGGGCCTCAATGAGCAGTTCTTC.

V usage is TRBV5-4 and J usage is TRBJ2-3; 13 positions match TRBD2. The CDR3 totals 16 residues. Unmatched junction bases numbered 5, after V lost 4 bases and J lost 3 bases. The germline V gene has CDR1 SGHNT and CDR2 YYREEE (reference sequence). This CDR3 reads CASSLGLAGVTDTQYF. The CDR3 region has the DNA TGTGCCAGCAGCCTCGGACTAGCGGGAGTGACAGATACGCAGTATTTT.

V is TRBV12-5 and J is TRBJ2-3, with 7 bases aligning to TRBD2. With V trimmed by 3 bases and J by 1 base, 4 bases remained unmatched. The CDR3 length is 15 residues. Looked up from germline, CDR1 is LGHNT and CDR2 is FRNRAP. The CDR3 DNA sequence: TGTGCTAGTGGTTTAGGGAGGGGAGGCACAGATACGCAGTATTTT. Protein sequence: CASGLGRGGTDTQYF. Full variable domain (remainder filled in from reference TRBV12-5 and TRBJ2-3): DARVTQTPRHKVTEMGQEVTMRCQPILGHNTVFWYRQTMMQGLELLAYFRNRAPLDDSGMPKDRFSAEMPDATLATLKIQPSEPRDSAVYFCASGLGRGGTDTQYFGPGTRLTVL.

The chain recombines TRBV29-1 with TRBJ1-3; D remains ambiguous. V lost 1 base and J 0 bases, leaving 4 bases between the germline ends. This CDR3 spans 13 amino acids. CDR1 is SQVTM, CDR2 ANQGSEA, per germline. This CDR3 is CSVEGTSGNTIYF. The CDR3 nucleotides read TGCAGCGTTGAAGGGACCTCTGGAAACACCATATATTTT.

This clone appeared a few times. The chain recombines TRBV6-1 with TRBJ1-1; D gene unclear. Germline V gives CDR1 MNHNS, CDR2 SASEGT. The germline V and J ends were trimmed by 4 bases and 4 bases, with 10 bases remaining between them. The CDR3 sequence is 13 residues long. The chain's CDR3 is CASSGSWGTEAFF. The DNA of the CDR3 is TGTGCCAGCAGTGGCTCCTGGGGCACTGAAGCTTTCTTT.

The DNA for the CDR3 is TGTGCCAGCCGGACGGACCGATTAGGTGAAAAACTGTTTTTT. This codes for CASRTDRLGEKLFF. This sequence joins TRBV6-1 and TRBJ1-4; D unresolved. The germline V gene encodes CDR1 MNHNS and CDR2 SASEGT. Trimming cost V 8 bases and J 7 bases, with 17 bases left between them. This CDR3 has 14 residues.

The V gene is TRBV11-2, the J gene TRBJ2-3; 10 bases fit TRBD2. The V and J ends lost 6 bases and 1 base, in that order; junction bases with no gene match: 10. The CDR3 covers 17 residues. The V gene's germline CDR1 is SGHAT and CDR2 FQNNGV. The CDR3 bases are TGTGCCAGCAGGATACCGGGACTAGCGAAAGGCACAGATACGCAGTATTTT. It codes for CASRIPGLAKGTDTQYF.

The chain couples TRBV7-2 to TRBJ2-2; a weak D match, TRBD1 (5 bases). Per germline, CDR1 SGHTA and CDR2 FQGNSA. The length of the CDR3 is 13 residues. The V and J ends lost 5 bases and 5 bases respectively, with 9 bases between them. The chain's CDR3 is CASSPQDTGELFF. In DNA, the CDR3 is TGTGCCAGCAGCCCACAGGATACCGGGGAGCTGTTTTTT.

In DNA form, the CDR3 reads TGTGCCAGCAGCTTATCCCTACGACAGGGATCGGGAGATACGCAGTATTTT. Protein sequence: CASSLSLRQGSGDTQYF. V usage is TRBV7-9 and J usage is TRBJ2-3, with 7 bases identical to TRBD1. Germline assignment: CDR1 SEHNR and CDR2 FQNEAQ (reference sequence). This CDR3 is 17 amino acids long. V shed 2 bases and J 5 bases; nucleotides not matched to a gene: 13.

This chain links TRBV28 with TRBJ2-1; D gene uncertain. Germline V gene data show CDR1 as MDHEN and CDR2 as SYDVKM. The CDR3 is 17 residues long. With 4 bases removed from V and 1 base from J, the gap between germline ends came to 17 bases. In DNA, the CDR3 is TGTGCCAGCAGTTACCCGATACAAAGTGGGTCCTACAATGAGCAGTTCTTC. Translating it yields CASSYPIQSGSYNEQFF.

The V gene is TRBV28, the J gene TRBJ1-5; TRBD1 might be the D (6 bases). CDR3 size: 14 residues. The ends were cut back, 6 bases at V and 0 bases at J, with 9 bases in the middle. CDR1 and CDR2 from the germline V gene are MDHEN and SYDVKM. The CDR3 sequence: CASRRGGSNQPQHF. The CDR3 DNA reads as TGTGCCAGCAGGAGGGGGGGTAGCAATCAGCCCCAGCATTTT.

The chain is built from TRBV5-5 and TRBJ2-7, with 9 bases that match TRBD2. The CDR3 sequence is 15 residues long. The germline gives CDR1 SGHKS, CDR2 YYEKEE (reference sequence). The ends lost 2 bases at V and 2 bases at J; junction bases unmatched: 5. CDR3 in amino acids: CASSFGVAGAYEQYF. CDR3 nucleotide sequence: TGTGCCAGCAGCTTCGGCGTAGCGGGGGCCTACGAGCAGTACTTC. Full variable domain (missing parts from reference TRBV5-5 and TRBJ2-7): DAGVTQSPTHLIKTRGQQVTLRCSPISGHKSVSWYQQVLGQGPQFIFQYYEKEERGRGNFPDRFSARQFPNYSSELNVNALLLGDSALYLCASSFGVAGAYEQYFGPGTRLTVT.

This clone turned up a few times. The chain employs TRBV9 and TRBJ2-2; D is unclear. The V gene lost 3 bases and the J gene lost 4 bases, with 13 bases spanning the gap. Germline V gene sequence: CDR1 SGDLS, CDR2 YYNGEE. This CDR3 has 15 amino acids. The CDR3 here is CASSAWVRTTGELFF. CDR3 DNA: TGTGCCAGCAGCGCCTGGGTGAGGACCACCGGGGAGCTGTTTTTT.

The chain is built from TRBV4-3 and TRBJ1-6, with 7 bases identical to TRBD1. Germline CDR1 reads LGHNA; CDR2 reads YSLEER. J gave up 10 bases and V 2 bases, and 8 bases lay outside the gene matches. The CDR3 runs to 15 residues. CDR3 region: CASSQLSAGGSPLHF. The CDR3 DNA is TGCGCCAGCAGCCAATTATCGGCAGGGGGATCACCCCTCCACTTT.

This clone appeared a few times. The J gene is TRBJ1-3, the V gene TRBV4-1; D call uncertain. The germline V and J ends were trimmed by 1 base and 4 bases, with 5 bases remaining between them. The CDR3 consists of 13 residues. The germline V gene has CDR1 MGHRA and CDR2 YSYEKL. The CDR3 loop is CASSQGYGNTIYF. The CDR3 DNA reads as TGCGCCAGCAGCCAAGGGTACGGAAACACCATATATTTT.

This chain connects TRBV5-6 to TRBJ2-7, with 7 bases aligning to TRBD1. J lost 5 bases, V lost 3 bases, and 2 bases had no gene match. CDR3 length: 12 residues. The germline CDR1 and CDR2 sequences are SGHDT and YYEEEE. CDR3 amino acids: CASSYTGDEQYF. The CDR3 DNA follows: TGTGCCAGCAGCTATACAGGGGACGAGCAGTACTTC.

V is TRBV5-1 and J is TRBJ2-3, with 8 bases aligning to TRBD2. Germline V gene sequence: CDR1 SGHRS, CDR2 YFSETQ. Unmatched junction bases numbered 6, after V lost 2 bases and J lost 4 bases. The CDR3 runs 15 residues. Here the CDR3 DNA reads TGCGCCAGCAGCTTTCTCGGGGGGGCCTCAGATACGCAGTATTTT. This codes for CASSFLGGASDTQYF.